This TCR beta chain originates from a study of blood T cell repertoires in COVID-19. Method: immunoSEQ multiplex PCR; TCRdb's copy keeps in-frame clones and lacks some. The table has around 150,000 clones, around 86% seen once. There are 16 residues in the CDR3. Germline values: CDR1 LGHDT, CDR2 YNNKEL (reference sequence). V trimming: 2 bases; J trimming: 3 bases; junction bases outside the gene matches: 7. The TCR sequence derives from a man in his 70s with acute or convalescent COVID-19. Sequencing was done on a sample of peripheral blood. V usage is TRBV3-1 (or the pseudogene TRBV3-2) and J usage is TRBJ1-2; TRBD1 agrees at 9 bases. The CDR3 bases are TGTGCCAGCAGCCAAATGGACAGGGGTGACGACTATGGCTACACCTTC. It yields the protein CASSQMDRGDDYGYTF.